This T cell receptor (beta chain) derives from a study of blood T cell repertoires in COVID-19. CDR1 and CDR2 (germline): SGHNT, YYREEE (reference sequence). This CDR3 is 16 amino acids long. Trimming stripped 2 bases from V and 1 base from J, with 15 bases between. Only in-frame clones appear in the TCRdb table, and some are missing; sequencing was by immunoSEQ multiplex PCR. The data show 45,000 to 55,000 clones, with roughly 87% seen just once and 7.8% held by the top ten. The chain uses TRBV5-4 and TRBJ1-1, with D possibly TRBD1 on 5 matching bases. This TCR was recovered from a man in his fifties with active COVID-19. Sequencing was done on a sample of peripheral blood. The CDR3 bases are TGTGCCAGCAGCTTCGGAGTGGGGGACTCGAACACTGAAGCTTTCTTT. It encodes CASSFGVGDSNTEAFF.